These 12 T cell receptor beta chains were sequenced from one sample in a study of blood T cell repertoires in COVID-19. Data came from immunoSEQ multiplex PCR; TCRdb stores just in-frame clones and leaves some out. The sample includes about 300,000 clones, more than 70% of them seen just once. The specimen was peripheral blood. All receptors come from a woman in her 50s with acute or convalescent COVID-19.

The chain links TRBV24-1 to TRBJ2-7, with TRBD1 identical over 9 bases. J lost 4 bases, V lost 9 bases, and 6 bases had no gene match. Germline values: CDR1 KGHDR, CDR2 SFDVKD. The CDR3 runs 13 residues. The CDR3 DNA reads TGTGCCACCCAGGTGGGACAGGGATACGAGCAGTACTTC. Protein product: CATQVGQGYEQYF.

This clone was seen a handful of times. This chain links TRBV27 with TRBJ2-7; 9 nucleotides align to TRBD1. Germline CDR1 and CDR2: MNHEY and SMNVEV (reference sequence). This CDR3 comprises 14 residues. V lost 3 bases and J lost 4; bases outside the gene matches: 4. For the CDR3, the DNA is TGTGCCAGCAGTTTTGGGACAGGGCCTTACGAGCAGTACTTC. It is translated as CASSFGTGPYEQYF.

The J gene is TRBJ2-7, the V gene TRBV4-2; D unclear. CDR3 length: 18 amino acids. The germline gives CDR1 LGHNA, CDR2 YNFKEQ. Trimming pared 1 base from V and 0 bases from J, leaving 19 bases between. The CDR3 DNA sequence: TGTGCCAGCAGCCAAGTTAGCTCAACGTCGACGAGCTCCTACGAGCAGTACTTC. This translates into CASSQVSSTSTSSYEQYF.

The CDR3 DNA reads TGTGCCAGCAGTCCTTTGAGACAGGGAAGAAGAAGCAATCAGCCCCAGCATTTT. Encoded protein: CASSPLRQGRRSNQPQHF. The chain is built from TRBV27 and TRBJ1-5, with TRBD1 matching over 7 bases. Germline values: CDR1 MNHEY, CDR2 SMNVEV (reference sequence). V gave up 5 bases and J gave up 1 base; unmatched junction bases: 14. The CDR3 is 18 residues long.

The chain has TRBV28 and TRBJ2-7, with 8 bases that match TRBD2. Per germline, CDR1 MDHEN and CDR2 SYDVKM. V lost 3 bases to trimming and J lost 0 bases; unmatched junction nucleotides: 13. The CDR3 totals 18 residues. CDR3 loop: CASSFFALSSGLSYEQYF. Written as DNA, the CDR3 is TGTGCCAGCAGTTTCTTCGCCTTATCTAGCGGGCTCTCCTACGAGCAGTACTTC. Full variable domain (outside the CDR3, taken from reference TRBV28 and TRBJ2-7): DVKVTQSSRYLVKRTGEKVFLECVQDMDHENMFWYRQDPGLGLRLIYFSYDVKMKEKGDIPEGYSVSREKKERFSLILESASTNQTSMYLCASSFFALSSGLSYEQYFGPGTRLTVT.

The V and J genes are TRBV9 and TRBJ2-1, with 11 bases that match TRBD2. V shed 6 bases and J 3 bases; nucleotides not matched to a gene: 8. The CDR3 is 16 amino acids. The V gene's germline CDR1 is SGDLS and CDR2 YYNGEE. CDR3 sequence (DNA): TGTGCCAGCACCGCCCTCACTAGCGGGAGCTACAATGAGCAGTTCTTC. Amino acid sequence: CASTALTSGSYNEQFF. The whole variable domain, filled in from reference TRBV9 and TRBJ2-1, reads DSGVTQTPKHLITATGQRVTLRCSPRSGDLSVYWYQQSLDQGLQFLIQYYNGEERAKGNILERFSAQQFPDLHSELNLSSLELGDSALYFCASTALTSGSYNEQFFGPGTRLTVL.

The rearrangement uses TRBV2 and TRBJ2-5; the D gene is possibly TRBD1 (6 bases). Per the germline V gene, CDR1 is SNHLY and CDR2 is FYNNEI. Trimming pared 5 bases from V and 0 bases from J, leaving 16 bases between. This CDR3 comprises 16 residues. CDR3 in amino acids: CASSTLQGEYQETQYF. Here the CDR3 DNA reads TGTGCCAGCAGTACTTTACAGGGCGAGTACCAAGAGACCCAGTACTTC.

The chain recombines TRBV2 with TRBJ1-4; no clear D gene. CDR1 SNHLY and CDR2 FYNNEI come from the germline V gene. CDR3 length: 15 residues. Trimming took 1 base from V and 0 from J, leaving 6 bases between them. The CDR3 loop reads CASSEGHATNEKLFF. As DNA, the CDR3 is TGTGCCAGCAGTGAAGGACATGCAACTAATGAAAAACTGTTTTTT.

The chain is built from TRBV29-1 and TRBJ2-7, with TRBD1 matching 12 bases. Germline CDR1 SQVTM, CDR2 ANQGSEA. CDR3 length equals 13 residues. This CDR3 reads CSAGTGGTREQYF. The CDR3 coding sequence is TGCAGTGCCGGGACAGGGGGCACACGGGAGCAGTACTTC.

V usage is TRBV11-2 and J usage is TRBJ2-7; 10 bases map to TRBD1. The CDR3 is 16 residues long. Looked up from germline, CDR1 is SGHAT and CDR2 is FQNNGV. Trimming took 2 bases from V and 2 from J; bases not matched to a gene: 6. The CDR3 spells CASSLRAGQGTYEQYF. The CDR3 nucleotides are TGTGCCAGCAGCTTACGGGCGGGACAGGGGACCTACGAGCAGTACTTC.

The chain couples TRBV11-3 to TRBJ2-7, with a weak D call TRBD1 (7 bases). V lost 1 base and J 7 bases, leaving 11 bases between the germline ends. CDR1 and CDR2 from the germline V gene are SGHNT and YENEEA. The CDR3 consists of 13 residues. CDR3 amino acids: CASSLAPGGEQYF. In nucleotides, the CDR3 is TGTGCCAGCAGCTTAGCTCCAGGGGGGGAGCAGTACTTC.

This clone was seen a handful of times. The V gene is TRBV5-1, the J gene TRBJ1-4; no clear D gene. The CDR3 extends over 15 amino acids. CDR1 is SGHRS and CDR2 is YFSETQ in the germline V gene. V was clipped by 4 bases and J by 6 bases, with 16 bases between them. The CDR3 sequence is CASSPDGKADEKLFF. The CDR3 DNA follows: TGCGCCAGCAGCCCCGACGGAAAAGCGGATGAAAAACTGTTTTTT. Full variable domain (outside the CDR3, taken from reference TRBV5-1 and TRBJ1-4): KAGVTQTPRYLIKTRGQQVTLSCSPISGHRSVSWYQQTPGQGLQFLFEYFSETQRNKGNFPGRFSGRQFSNSRSEMNVSTLELGDSALYLCASSPDGKADEKLFFGSGTQLSVL.